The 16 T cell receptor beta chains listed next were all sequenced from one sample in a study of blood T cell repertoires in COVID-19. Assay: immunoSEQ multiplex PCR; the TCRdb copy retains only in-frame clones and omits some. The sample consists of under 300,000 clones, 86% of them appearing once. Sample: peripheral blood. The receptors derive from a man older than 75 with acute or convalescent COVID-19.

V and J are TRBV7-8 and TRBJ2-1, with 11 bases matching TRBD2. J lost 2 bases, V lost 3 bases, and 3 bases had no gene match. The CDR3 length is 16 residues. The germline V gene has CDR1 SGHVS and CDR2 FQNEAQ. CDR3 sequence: CASSFLTSGAYNEQFF. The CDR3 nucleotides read TGTGCCAGCAGCTTCTTGACTAGCGGGGCCTACAATGAGCAGTTCTTC.

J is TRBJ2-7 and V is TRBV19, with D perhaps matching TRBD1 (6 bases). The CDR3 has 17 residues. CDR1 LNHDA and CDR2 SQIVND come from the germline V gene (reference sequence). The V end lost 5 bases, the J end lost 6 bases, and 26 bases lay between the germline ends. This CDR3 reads CASSPSGGLALQGEQYF. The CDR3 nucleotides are TGTGCCAGTAGTCCATCCGGAGGATTGGCACTACAGGGCGAGCAGTACTTC.

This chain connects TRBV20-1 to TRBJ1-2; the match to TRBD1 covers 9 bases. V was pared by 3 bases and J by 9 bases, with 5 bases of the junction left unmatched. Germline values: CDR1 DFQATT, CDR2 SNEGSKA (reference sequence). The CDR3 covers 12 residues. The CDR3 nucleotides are TGCAGTGCTAGTCACAGGGGGCAAAGCTACACCTTC. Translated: CSASHRGQSYTF.

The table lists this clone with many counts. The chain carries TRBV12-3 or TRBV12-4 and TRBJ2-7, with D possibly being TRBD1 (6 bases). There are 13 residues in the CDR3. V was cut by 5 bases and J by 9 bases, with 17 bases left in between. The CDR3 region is CASSPATGLGQYF. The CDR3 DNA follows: TGTGCCAGCAGTCCCGCGACAGGTTTGGGGCAGTACTTC.

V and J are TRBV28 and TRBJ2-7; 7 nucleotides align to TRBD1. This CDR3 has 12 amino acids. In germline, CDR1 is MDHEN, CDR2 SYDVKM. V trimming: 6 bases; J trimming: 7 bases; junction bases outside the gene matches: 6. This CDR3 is CASRGTVREQYF. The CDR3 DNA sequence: TGTGCCAGCAGGGGGACAGTTCGGGAGCAGTACTTC.

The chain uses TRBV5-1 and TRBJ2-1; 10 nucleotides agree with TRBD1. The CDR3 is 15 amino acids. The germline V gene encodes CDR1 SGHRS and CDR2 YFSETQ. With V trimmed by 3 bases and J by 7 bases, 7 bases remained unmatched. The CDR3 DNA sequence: TGCGCCAGCAGCTGGGGGGACAGGGGAGCTAATGAGCAGTTCTTC. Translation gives CASSWGDRGANEQFF.

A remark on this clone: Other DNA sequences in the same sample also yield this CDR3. In DNA form, the CDR3 reads TGTGCCAGCAGTACAGAAAGCAATCAGCCCCAGCATTTT. This codes for CASSTESNQPQHF. The V and J genes are TRBV2 and TRBJ1-5; the D is unclear. The germline CDR1 and CDR2 sequences are SNHLY and FYNNEI. V was shortened by 5 bases and J by 1 base, with 6 bases between the two germline ends. The CDR3 contains 13 residues.

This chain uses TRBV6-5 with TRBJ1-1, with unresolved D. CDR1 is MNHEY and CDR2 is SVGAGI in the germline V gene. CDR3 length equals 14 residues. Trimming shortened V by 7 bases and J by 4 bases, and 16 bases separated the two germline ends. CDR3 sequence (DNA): TGTGCCAGCACCTTAGGAGGCTCTGGCACTGAAGCTTTCTTT. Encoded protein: CASTLGGSGTEAFF.

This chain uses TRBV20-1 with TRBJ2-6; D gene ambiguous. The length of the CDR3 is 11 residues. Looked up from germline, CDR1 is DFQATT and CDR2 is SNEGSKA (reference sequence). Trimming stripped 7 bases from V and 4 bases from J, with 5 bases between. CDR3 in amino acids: CSVKGANVLTF. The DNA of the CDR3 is TGCAGTGTTAAAGGGGCCAACGTCCTGACTTTC.

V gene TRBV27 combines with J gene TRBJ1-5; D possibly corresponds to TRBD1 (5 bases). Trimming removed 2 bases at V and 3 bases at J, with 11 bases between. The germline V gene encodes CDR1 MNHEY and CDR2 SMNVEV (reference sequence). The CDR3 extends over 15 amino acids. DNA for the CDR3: TGTGCCAGCAGTTTAAAGGGGCTGAACAATCAGCCCCAGCATTTT. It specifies CASSLKGLNNQPQHF.

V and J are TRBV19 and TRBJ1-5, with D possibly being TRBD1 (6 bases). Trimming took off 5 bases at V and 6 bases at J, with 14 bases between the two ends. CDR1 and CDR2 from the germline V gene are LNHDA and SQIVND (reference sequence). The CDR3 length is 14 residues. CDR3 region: CASSSQTGSQPQHF. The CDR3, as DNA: TGTGCCAGTAGTTCCCAGACAGGTAGTCAGCCCCAGCATTTT. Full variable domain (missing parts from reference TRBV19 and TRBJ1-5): DGGITQSPKYLFRKEGQNVTLSCEQNLNHDAMYWYRQDPGQGLRLIYYSQIVNDFQKGDIAEGYSVSREKKESFPLTVTSAQKNPTAFYLCASSSQTGSQPQHFGDGTRLSIL.

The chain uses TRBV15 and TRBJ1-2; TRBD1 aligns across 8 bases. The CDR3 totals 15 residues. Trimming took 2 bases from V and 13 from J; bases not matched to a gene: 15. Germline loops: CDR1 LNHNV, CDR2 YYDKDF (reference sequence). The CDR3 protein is CATSRSTSGGARGTF. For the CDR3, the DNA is TGTGCCACCAGCAGATCGACTTCAGGGGGCGCCCGGGGCACCTTC. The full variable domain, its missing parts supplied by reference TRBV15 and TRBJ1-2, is DAMVIQNPRYQVTQFGKPVTLSCSQTLNHNVMYWYQQKSSQAPKLLFHYYDKDFNNEADTPDNFQSRRPNTSFCFLDIRSPGLGDTAMYLCATSRSTSGGARGTFGSGTRLTVV.

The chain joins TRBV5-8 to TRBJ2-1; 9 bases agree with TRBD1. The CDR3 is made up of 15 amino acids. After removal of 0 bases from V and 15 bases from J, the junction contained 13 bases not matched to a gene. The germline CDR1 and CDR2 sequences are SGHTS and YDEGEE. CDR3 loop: CASSLGGQGVLYWFF. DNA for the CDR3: TGTGCCAGCAGCTTGGGGGGACAGGGTGTCCTTTATTGGTTCTTC.

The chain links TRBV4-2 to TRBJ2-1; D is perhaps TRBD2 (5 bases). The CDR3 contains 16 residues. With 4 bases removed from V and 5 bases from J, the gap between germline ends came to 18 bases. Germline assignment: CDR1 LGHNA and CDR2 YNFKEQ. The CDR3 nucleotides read TGTGCCAGCAGCCGACTCGGACTTGGCGATAACAATGAGCAGTTCTTC. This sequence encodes CASSRLGLGDNNEQFF.

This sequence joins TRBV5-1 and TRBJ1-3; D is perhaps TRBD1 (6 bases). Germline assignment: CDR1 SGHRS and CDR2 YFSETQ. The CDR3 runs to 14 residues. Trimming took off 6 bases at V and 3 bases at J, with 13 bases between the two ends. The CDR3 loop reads CASTDGTYGNTIYF. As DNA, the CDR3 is TGCGCCAGCACCGACGGGACATATGGAAACACCATATATTTT. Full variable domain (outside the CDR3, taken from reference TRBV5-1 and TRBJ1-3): KAGVTQTPRYLIKTRGQQVTLSCSPISGHRSVSWYQQTPGQGLQFLFEYFSETQRNKGNFPGRFSGRQFSNSRSEMNVSTLELGDSALYLCASTDGTYGNTIYFGEGSWLTVV.

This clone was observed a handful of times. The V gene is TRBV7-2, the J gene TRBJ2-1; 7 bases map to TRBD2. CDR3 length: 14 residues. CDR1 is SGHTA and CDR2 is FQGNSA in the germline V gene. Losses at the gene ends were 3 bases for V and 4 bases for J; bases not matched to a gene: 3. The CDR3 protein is CASSFSREYNEQFF. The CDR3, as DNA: TGTGCCAGCAGCTTCTCGCGGGAGTACAATGAGCAGTTCTTC.